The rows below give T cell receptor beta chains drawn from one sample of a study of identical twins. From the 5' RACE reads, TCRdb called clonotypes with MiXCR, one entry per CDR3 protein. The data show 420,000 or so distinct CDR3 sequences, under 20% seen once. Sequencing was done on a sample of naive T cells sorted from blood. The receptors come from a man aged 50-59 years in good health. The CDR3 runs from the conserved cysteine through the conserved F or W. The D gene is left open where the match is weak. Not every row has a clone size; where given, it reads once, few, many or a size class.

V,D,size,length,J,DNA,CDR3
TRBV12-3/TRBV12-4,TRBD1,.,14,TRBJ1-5,TGTGCCAGCACCCCCGGGACAGACAATCAGCCCCAGCATTTT,CASTPGTDNQPQHF
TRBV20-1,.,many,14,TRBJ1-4,TGCAGTGTTACCCACGGGGTATTTAATGAAAAACTGTTTTTT,CSVTHGVFNEKLFF
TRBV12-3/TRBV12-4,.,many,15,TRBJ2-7,TGTGCCAGCAGTTTAATGGGCGGAGGGTCCTACGAGCAGTACTTC,CASSLMGGGSYEQYF
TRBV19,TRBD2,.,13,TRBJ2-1,TGTGCCACAGGACTAGCGGGAGGTCGGGAGCAGTTCTTC,CATGLAGGREQFF
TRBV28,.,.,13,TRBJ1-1,TGTGCCAGCACTAGGGGGACCAACACTGAAGCTTTCTTT,CASTRGTNTEAFF
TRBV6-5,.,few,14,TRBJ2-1,TGTGCCAGCAGTTACCCCAGGTCCGACAATGAGCAGTTCTTC,CASSYPRSDNEQFF
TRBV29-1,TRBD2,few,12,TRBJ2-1,TGCAGCGTTGCGGGGGGTCACAATGAGCAGTTCTTC,CSVAGGHNEQFF
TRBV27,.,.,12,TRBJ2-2,TGTGCCAGCAGTTTTCCTGCCGGGGAGCTGTTTTTT,CASSFPAGELFF
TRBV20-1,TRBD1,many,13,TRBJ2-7,TGCAGTGCTGCGACAGGGGAGTCCTACGAGCAGTACTTC,CSAATGESYEQYF
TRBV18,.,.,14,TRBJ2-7,TGTCCCAGCTCACCACGATCCGGGGACCACGAGCAGTACTTC,CPSSPRSGDHEQYF
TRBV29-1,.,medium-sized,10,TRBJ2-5,TGCAGCGTTGTATTCGAGACCCAGTACTTC,CSVVFETQYF
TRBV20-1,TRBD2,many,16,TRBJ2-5,TGCAGTGCTAGAGATCTACGACTAGCGCACCAAGAGACCCAGTACTTC,CSARDLRLAHQETQYF
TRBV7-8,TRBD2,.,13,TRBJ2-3,TGTGCCAGCTCCTTTAGCGGGCTAAGTACGCAGTATTTT,CASSFSGLSTQYF
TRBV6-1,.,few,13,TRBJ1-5,TGTGCCAGCAGCGCCAGGGAAAATCAGCCCCAGCATTTT,CASSARENQPQHF
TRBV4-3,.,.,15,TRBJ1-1,TGCGCCAGCAGCCAACTGGGACCGGGGGGCACTGAAGCTTTCTTT,CASSQLGPGGTEAFF
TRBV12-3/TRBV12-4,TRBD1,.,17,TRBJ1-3,TGTGCCAGCAGCCCCGGCCGGGACAGGGTGGTTGGAAACACCATATATTTT,CASSPGRDRVVGNTIYF
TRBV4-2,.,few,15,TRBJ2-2,TGTGCCAGCAGCCAAGGGGGGCATGACACCGGGGAGCTGTTTTTT,CASSQGGHDTGELFF
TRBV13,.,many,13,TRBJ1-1,TGTGCCAGCAGCTTATTTATGGGCTGGGAAGCTTTCTTT,CASSLFMGWEAFF
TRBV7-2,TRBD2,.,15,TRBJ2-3,TGTGCCAGCAGCCGTAGGGCGGGGGGGCCAGATACGCAGTATTTT,CASSRRAGGPDTQYF
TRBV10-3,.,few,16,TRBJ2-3,TGTGCCACCGATGATATAGCGAGGGTGGGCACAGATACGCAGTATTTT,CATDDIARVGTDTQYF
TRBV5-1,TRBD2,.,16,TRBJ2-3,TGCGCCAGCAGCTTTAGGACTAGCAGTTACACAGATACGCAGTATTTT,CASSFRTSSYTDTQYF
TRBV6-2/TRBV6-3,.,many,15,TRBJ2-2,TGTGCCAGCAGTTTACAAGAGAGGGGTACCGGGGAGCTGTTTTTT,CASSLQERGTGELFF
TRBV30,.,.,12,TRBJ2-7,TGTGCCTGGTCGGACAGTGCCTACGAGCAGTACTTC,CAWSDSAYEQYF
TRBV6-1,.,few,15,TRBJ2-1,TGTGCCAGCAGGACTTACGGGCCCGCAAACAATGAGCAGTTCTTC,CASRTYGPANNEQFF
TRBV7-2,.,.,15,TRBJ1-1,TGTGCCAGCAGCTTAGGGCAGACGGGGAACACTGAAGCTTTCTTT,CASSLGQTGNTEAFF
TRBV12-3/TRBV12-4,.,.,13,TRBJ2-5,TGTGCCAGCACCAGGTCGGGGCAAGAGACCCAGTACTTC,CASTRSGQETQYF
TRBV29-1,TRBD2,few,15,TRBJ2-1,TGCAGCGTTGAATTTCGACTAGCCTCCTACAATGAGCAGTTCTTC,CSVEFRLASYNEQFF
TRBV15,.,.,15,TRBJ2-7,TGTGCCACCAGCAGAGATCCAGTAGTTTCCTACGAGCAGTACTTC,CATSRDPVVSYEQYF
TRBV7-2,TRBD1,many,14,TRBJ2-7,TGTGCCAGCAGCTTAGGGACAGGGTCCAGAGAGCAGTACTTC,CASSLGTGSREQYF
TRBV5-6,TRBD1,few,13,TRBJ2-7,TGTGCCAGCACCTTCGGGACAGGGGGCGAGCAGTACTTC,CASTFGTGGEQYF
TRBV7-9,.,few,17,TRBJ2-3,TGTGCCAGCAGCCTCGCTTCTGGGCTTGGGGGCGCAGATACGCAGTATTTT,CASSLASGLGGADTQYF
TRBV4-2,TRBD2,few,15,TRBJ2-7,TGTGCCAGCAGCCAAGATGTAGCGGGAGGCTACGAGCAGTACTTC,CASSQDVAGGYEQYF
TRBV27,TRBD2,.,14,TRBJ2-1,TGTGCCAGCAGTAGCGGGAGTGCGTACAATGAGCAGTTCTTC,CASSSGSAYNEQFF
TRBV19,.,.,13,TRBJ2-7,TGTGCCAGTAGTATAAGTGCCGGGGTGGAGCAGTACTTC,CASSISAGVEQYF
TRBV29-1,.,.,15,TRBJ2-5,TGCAGCGAATACGGGGGGCTAGCTAGCCAAGAGACCCAGTACTTC,CSEYGGLASQETQYF
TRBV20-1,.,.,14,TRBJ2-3,TGCAGTGCTAGATTCGGGAGAGTTGTTGATACGCAGTATTTT,CSARFGRVVDTQYF
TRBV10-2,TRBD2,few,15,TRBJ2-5,TGCGCCAGCAGTGTTTCTAGCGGGTACCAAGAGACCCAGTACTTC,CASSVSSGYQETQYF
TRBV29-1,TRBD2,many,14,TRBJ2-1,TGCAGCGTTGAAACCCCTAGCGGGGGCTATGAGCAGTTCTTC,CSVETPSGGYEQFF